One sample yielded the 23 T cell receptor beta chains listed below, sequenced in a study of cytomegalovirus exposure and HLA in healthy donors. PCR involved 60 Vbeta and 13 Jbeta primers. Data came from immunoSEQ multiplex PCR; TCRdb stores just in-frame clones and leaves some out. The sample holds under 250,000 clones, roughly 85% seen once. The sequenced sample consisted of PBMCs. The receptors were gathered from a girl aged 2 to 10 in good health and CMV-seronegative.

The chain combines TRBV5-1 with TRBJ2-2; 11 nucleotides agree with TRBD2. Germline V gives CDR1 SGHRS, CDR2 YFSETQ. After removal of 1 base from V and 6 bases from J, the junction contained 5 bases not matched to a gene. The CDR3 length is 16 residues. CDR3 bases: TGCGCCAGCAGCTTGACTAGCGGGAGAGGTTCCGGGGAGCTGTTTTTT. Amino acids: CASSLTSGRGSGELFF.

This clone was observed once. The chain employs TRBV5-4 and TRBJ2-1; TRBD2 agrees at 7 bases. The CDR3 sequence is 15 residues long. From germline, CDR1 is SGHNT and CDR2 YYREEE (reference sequence). Trimming took 5 bases from V and 2 from J; bases not matched to a gene: 7. The CDR3 DNA reads as TGTGCCAGCAGATGGGAGGGCCAAACCTACAATGAGCAGTTCTTC. It codes for CASRWEGQTYNEQFF.

This clone was recorded only once. The rearrangement uses TRBV13 and TRBJ1-6, with 8 bases identical to TRBD1. Germline loops: CDR1 PRHDT, CDR2 FYEKMQ (reference sequence). V lost 4 bases to trimming and J lost 9 bases; unmatched junction nucleotides: 8. The CDR3 sequence is 15 residues long. The CDR3 here is CASSSETGAVSPLHF. The CDR3 coding sequence is TGTGCCAGCAGCTCTGAGACAGGGGCGGTTTCACCCCTCCACTTT.

The chain recombines TRBV2 with TRBJ1-6, with TRBD1 matching 8 bases. The CDR3 runs 16 residues. After removal of 1 base from V and 9 bases from J, the junction contained 8 bases not matched to a gene. CDR1 is SNHLY, CDR2 FYNNEI, per germline. CDR3 loop: CASSEGAGGLGSPLHF. For the CDR3, the DNA is TGTGCCAGCAGTGAAGGAGCAGGGGGCTTAGGTTCACCCCTCCACTTT. The whole variable domain, remainder taken from reference TRBV2 and TRBJ1-6, is EPEVTQTPSHQVTQMGQEVILRCVPISNHLYFYWYRQILGQKVEFLVSFYNNEISEKSEIFDDQFSVERPDGSNFTLKIRSTKLEDSAMYFCASSEGAGGLGSPLHFGNGTRLTVT.

Only one count was recorded for this clone. CDR3 loop: CASSQPGDKVWDPNEQYF. The CDR3, as DNA: TGCGCCAGCAGTCAACCCGGGGACAAGGTATGGGACCCTAACGAGCAGTACTTC. The chain has TRBV23-1 and TRBJ2-7, with D possibly TRBD1 on 6 matching bases. TRBV23-1 counts as an open reading frame of uncertain function. V lost 2 bases and J 5 bases, leaving 25 bases between the germline ends. This CDR3 is 18 amino acids long.

With respect to this clone: Other DNA sequences of this sample code for an identical CDR3. This rearrangement joins TRBV5-1 to TRBJ2-5; D call uncertain. Trimming took 0 bases from V and 1 from J, leaving 7 bases between them. CDR1 SGHRS and CDR2 YFSETQ come from the germline V gene. The CDR3 is made up of 14 amino acids. The CDR3: CASSLGQAQETQYF. The CDR3 DNA is TGCGCCAGCAGCTTGGGTCAGGCCCAAGAGACCCAGTACTTC.

The J gene is TRBJ2-5, the V gene TRBV7-6; 12 nucleotides agree with TRBD2. V gave up 5 bases and J gave up 7 bases; unmatched junction bases: 17. The CDR3 is 18 amino acids. In germline, CDR1 is SGHVS, CDR2 FNYEAQ. The CDR3 coding sequence is TGTGCCAGCAGCCGTAGGGGCCTAGCGGGGGGGCCGAGCGGGACCCAGTACTTC. It is translated as CASSRRGLAGGPSGTQYF.

This clone has only one observation. This chain joins TRBV29-1 and TRBJ1-6; tentatively, D is TRBD1 (5 bases). Trimming pared 7 bases from V and 4 bases from J, leaving 11 bases between. The length of the CDR3 is 13 residues. The germline V gene encodes CDR1 SQVTM and CDR2 ANQGSEA. The CDR3: CSASGGYNSPLHF. The CDR3 DNA sequence: TGCAGCGCCTCCGGGGGATATAATTCACCCCTCCACTTT. The full variable domain, rest sourced from reference TRBV29-1 and TRBJ1-6, is SAVISQKPSRDICQRGTSLTIQCQVDSQVTMMFWYRQQPGQSLTLIATANQGSEATYESGFVIDKFPISRPNLTFSTLTVSNMSPEDSSIYLCSASGGYNSPLHFGNGTRLTVT.

The V gene is TRBV21-1, the J gene TRBJ2-7; the table assigns TRBD2, which was not confirmed against the DNA. TRBV21-1 is labeled a pseudogene. The CDR3 is 14 amino acids. The CDR3 DNA follows: TGTGCCAGCAGCAAAAATCCGGGGGCCTACGAGCAGTACTTC. Protein: CASSKNPGAYEQYF.

There are a few counts of this clone. The CDR3 sequence: CASSSDRVYNEQFF. The CDR3 bases are TGTGCCAGCAGCTCGGACAGGGTCTACAATGAGCAGTTCTTC. This chain connects TRBV7-8 to TRBJ2-1; 8 bases are a match to TRBD1. Losses at the gene ends were 4 bases for V and 3 bases for J; bases not matched to a gene: 2. The CDR3 has 14 amino acids. Germline V gene data show CDR1 as SGHVS and CDR2 as FQNEAQ.

The V and J genes are TRBV18 and TRBJ2-7; no reliable D call. CDR1 and CDR2 from the germline V gene are KGHSH and LQKENI. The length of the CDR3 is 15 residues. The V gene lost 0 bases and the J gene lost 0 bases, with 9 bases spanning the gap. CDR3 nucleotides: TGTGCCAGCTCACCACCGGGCCGTTACTCCTACGAGCAGTACTTC. Translating it yields CASSPPGRYSYEQYF.

The rearrangement joins TRBV7-9 to TRBJ2-3, with 10 bases fitting TRBD2. This CDR3 is 17 amino acids long. Germline assignment: CDR1 SEHNR and CDR2 FQNEAQ (reference sequence). Germline trimming cut 1 base from V and 3 bases from J; bases unmatched to any gene: 7. CDR3 amino acids: CASSLVVAGGYTDTQYF. CDR3 DNA: TGTGCCAGCAGCTTAGTCGTAGCGGGGGGATATACAGATACGCAGTATTTT.

The chain couples TRBV11-2 to TRBJ2-7, with 7 nucleotides matching TRBD2. CDR1 SGHAT and CDR2 FQNNGV come from the germline V gene. The CDR3 has 14 amino acids. The V segment lost 4 bases and the J segment 4 bases; nucleotides outside the gene matches: 7. CDR3 loop: CASSSSGTKYEQYF. CDR3 coding DNA: TGTGCCAGCAGCTCGAGCGGGACCAAGTACGAGCAGTACTTC. The full variable domain, its missing parts supplied by reference TRBV11-2 and TRBJ2-7, is EAGVAQSPRYKIIEKRQSVAFWCNPISGHATLYWYQQILGQGPKLLIQFQNNGVVDDSQLPKDRFSAERLKGVDSTLKIQPAKLEDSAVYLCASSSSGTKYEQYFGPGTRLTVT.

The rearrangement links TRBV30 to TRBJ1-4; TRBD1 might be the D (5 bases). Germline V lookup: CDR1 GTSNPN, CDR2 SVGIG (reference sequence). Trimming took 3 bases from V and 6 from J, leaving 11 bases between them. There are 13 residues in the CDR3. This chain's CDR3 is CAWSADNYEKLFF. The CDR3 DNA reads as TGTGCCTGGAGCGCGGACAACTATGAAAAACTGTTTTTT.

The V gene is TRBV7-9, the J gene TRBJ2-1; D may be TRBD1 (6 bases). The CDR3 sequence is 15 residues long. The germline V gene has CDR1 SEHNR and CDR2 FQNEAQ (reference sequence). V was trimmed by 3 bases and J by 4 bases, leaving 13 bases between them. The CDR3 DNA reads as TGTGCCAGCAGCTTTCGGACAGACGGATACAATGAGCAGTTCTTC. Its translation: CASSFRTDGYNEQFF.

The chain recombines TRBV4-1 with TRBJ1-2; TRBD1 matches 9 bases. J was trimmed by 2 bases and V by 2 bases; bases with no gene match: 18. The CDR3 sequence is 20 residues long. Germline CDR1 and CDR2: MGHRA and YSYEKL. CDR3 region: CASSQLSPGQGVIGNYGYTF. In DNA, the CDR3 is TGCGCCAGCAGCCAACTTTCACCGGGACAGGGCGTAATCGGCAACTATGGCTACACCTTC.

The chain is built from TRBV7-9 and TRBJ2-7; a possible D gene is TRBD1 (6 bases). Deletions cut 5 bases from V and 3 bases from J, with 23 bases between. The germline CDR1 and CDR2 sequences are SEHNR and FQNEAQ (reference sequence). The CDR3 length is 17 residues. CDR3 amino acids: CASSPGRTAQNRYEQYF. CDR3 sequence (DNA): TGTGCCAGCAGCCCAGGCCGGACAGCCCAAAATCGCTACGAGCAGTACTTC.

This rearrangement joins TRBV6-4 to TRBJ2-5; 8 positions agree with TRBD1. This CDR3 region has 16 residues. Germline lookup yields CDR1 MRHNA and CDR2 SNTAGT. J was trimmed by 4 bases and V by 9 bases; bases with no gene match: 16. Here the CDR3 DNA reads TGTGCCAGAGCAGCCGAGTACCGGACAGGGCTAGAGACCCAGTACTTC. This gives the protein CARAAEYRTGLETQYF.

As regards this clone: The germline gene is not matched at one end of the junction; a read error may be the cause. The rearrangement links TRBV6-5 to TRBJ1-1; D call uncertain. The CDR3 extends over 14 amino acids. Per the germline V gene, CDR1 is MNHEY and CDR2 is SVGAGI. This chain's CDR3 is CASSYSRGVRVYYF. The DNA of the CDR3 is TGTGCCAGCAGTTACTCGCGGGGTGTTAGGGTGTACTACTTT.

The rearrangement links TRBV6-5 to TRBJ1-4, with TRBD1 as a possible D gene (5 bases). CDR3 length: 14 amino acids. Between the trimmed V and J ends, which lost 3 bases and 5 bases, there was a span of 10 bases. Germline CDR1 MNHEY, CDR2 SVGAGI. The CDR3 DNA is TGTGCCAGCAGTTATTTACGGGGGAATGAAAAACTGTTTTTT. This sequence encodes CASSYLRGNEKLFF.

The chain combines TRBV6-6 with TRBJ2-1; tentatively, D is TRBD2 (6 bases). V dropped 6 bases and J dropped 5 bases, with 20 bases sitting between them. Germline V lookup: CDR1 MNHNY, CDR2 SVGAGI (reference sequence). The CDR3 is 16 amino acids. CDR3 loop: CASSPGLPGDHNEQFF. The CDR3 DNA follows: TGTGCCAGCAGCCCTGGGCTACCGGGGGATCACAATGAGCAGTTCTTC.

The chain uses TRBV15 and TRBJ1-2, with D uncertain. Deletions cut 0 bases from V and 8 bases from J, with 16 bases between. The CDR3 covers 15 residues. Per germline, CDR1 LNHNV and CDR2 YYDKDF (reference sequence). CDR3 nucleotides: TGTGCCACCAGCAGAGATTGGGAGGGCGGAGACGGCTACACCTTC. It translates to CATSRDWEGGDGYTF.

The V gene is TRBV6-5, the J gene TRBJ2-7; 8 bases align to TRBD2. The germline CDR1 and CDR2 sequences are MNHEY and SVGAGI. The CDR3 totals 13 residues. Unmatched junction bases numbered 3, after V lost 8 bases and J lost 0 bases. CDR3 in DNA: TGTGCCAGCTTCAGCGGGGGCTCCTACGAGCAGTACTTC. Its translation is CASFSGGSYEQYF.